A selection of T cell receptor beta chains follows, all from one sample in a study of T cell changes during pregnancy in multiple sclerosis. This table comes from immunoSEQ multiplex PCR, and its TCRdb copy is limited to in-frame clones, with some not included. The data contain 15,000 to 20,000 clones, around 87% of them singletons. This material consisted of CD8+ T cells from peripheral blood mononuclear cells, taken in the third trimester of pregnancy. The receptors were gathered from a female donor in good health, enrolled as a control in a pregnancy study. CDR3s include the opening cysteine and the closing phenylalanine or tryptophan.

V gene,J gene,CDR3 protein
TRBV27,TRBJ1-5,CASSLGPQRPQHF
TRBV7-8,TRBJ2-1,CASSAWGTGSRNEQFF
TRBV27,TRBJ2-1,CASSWGVGTYNEQFF
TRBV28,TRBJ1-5,CASSQTGHNQPQHF
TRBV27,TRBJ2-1,CASSAGTSFEQFF
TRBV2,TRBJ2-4,CASSGAQGADIQYF
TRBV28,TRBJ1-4,CASSLQGAGEKLFF
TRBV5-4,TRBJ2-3,CASSLYTEGVDTQYF
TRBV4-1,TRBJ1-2,CASSQGSNQQGPYGYTF
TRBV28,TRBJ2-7,CASSLMVSSYEQYF
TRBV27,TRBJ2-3,CASSFLAGVDTQYF
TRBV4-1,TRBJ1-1,CASSQGAGNTEAFF
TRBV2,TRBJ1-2,CASAGLGYTF
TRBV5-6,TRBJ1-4,CASSSGTGKEKLFF
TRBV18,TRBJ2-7,CASSPPPGREFRQYF
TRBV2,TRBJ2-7,CASSEKRPYEQYF
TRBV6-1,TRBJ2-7,CASSEASGGAYEQYF
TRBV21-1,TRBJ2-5,CASSKGAGLAGGETQYF
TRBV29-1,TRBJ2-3,CSARTTGTASTDTQYF
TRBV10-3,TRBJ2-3,CAISEASGGVTDTQYF
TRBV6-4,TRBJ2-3,CASSPVAGASDTQYF
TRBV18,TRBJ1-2,CASSPLDRGGHGYTF
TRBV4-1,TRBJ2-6,CASSLGTAGANVLTF
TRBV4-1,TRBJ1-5,CASSQEGGNQPQHF
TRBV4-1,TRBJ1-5,CASRHTGSNQPQHF
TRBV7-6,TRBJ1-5,CASSLGTNQPQHF
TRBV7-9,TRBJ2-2,CASSLKGLYTGELFF
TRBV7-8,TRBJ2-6,CASSFSLSGANVLTF
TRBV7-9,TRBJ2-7,CASSPGTSGSRYEQYF
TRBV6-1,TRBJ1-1,CASSVGENTEAFF
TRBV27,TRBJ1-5,CASSPGLQGQPQHF
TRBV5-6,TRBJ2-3,CASSLVDSGGGDTQYF
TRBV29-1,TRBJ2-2,CSVWRERTGELFF
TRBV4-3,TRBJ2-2,CASSPWGVAGVPTGELFF
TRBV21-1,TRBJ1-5,CASSKESADRGSSNQPQHF
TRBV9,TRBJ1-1,CASSVVTEGPSTEAFF
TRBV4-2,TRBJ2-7,CASSQAETTPSYEQYF
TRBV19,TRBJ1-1,CASRTANTEAFF
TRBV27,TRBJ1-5,CASSLSRGSNQPQHF
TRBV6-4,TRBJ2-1,CASSQQGSSYNEQFF
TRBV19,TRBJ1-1,CASTAGLQAFF
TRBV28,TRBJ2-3,CASSLERGRTDTQYF
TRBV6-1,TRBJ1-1,CASSDLQMNTEAFF
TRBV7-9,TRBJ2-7,CASSPRELAAISYEQYF
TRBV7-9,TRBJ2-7,CASSSYFEQYF
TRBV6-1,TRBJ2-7,CASTILAGSHEQYF
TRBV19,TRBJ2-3,CASSPFRADTQYF
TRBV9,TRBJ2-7,CASGTGGFSGEQYF
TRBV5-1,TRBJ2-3,CASSLGGGGPDTQYF